What follows are 15 T cell receptor beta chains derived from one specimen sequenced in a study of blood T cell repertoires in COVID-19. The method was immunoSEQ multiplex PCR; TCRdb's version includes in-frame clones alone and lacks a portion of them. The repertoire has around 300,000 clones, 85% to 90% of them found once; the top ten carry around 2%. The sequencing input was PBMCs or T cells enriched from blood (not recorded which). The receptors originated from a woman aged 60-75 years in a cohort exposed to, infected with or recovered from COVID-19 (not recorded which).

For the CDR3, the DNA is TGTGCCAGTAGCCTATGGGGGAGGGAAGAGCCCCAGCATTTT. Translated, it gives CASSLWGREEPQHF. The rearrangement uses TRBV19 and TRBJ1-5, with a tentative D call TRBD1 (5 bases). The germline V and J ends were trimmed by 6 bases and 8 bases, with 17 bases remaining between them. Germline CDR1 and CDR2: LNHDA and SQIVND (reference sequence). There are 14 residues in the CDR3.

The rearrangement links TRBV7-9 to TRBJ1-2; no clear D. Germline V gene sequence: CDR1 SEHNR, CDR2 FQNEAQ (reference sequence). There are 15 residues in the CDR3. Trimming left V 4 bases short and J 2 bases short, with 14 bases between. CDR3 residues: CASSSQTPVNYGYTF. The CDR3 bases are TGTGCCAGCAGCTCACAGACCCCGGTGAACTATGGCTACACCTTC.

This chain links TRBV11-2 with TRBJ2-3; D may be TRBD2 (6 bases). The CDR3 contains 14 residues. CDR1 is SGHAT and CDR2 is FQNNGV in the germline V gene. With 7 bases removed from V and 4 bases from J, the gap between germline ends came to 15 bases. CDR3 DNA sequence: TGTGCCAGCACTCCGGGACTCAGGCCAGATACGCAGTATTTT. This codes for CASTPGLRPDTQYF.

The chain carries TRBV7-2 and TRBJ1-3; the match to TRBD1 covers 7 bases. The germline gives CDR1 SGHTA, CDR2 FQGNSA. There are 16 residues in the CDR3. V shed 3 bases and J 0 bases; nucleotides not matched to a gene: 5. CDR3 loop: CASSLGGTASGNTIYF. DNA for the CDR3: TGTGCCAGCAGCTTGGGCGGGACAGCCTCTGGAAACACCATATATTTT.

The genes are TRBV7-9 and TRBJ1-1; TRBD1 matches 7 bases. This CDR3 has 14 amino acids. The junction had 7 bases not matched to a gene; V was cut back by 5 bases and J by 4 bases. Germline V gene sequence: CDR1 SEHNR, CDR2 FQNEAQ (reference sequence). In nucleotides, the CDR3 is TGTGCCAGCAGCCCGACAGGGCAGAGCACTGAAGCTTTCTTT. As protein: CASSPTGQSTEAFF.

For the CDR3, the DNA is TGTGCCAGCAGTTTAGAGCGGGGATTGCATCAGCCCCAGCATTTT. It specifies CASSLERGLHQPQHF. The chain combines TRBV28 with TRBJ1-5; D call uncertain. The CDR3 spans 15 residues. V lost 2 bases and J 5 bases, leaving 13 bases between the germline ends. Germline values: CDR1 MDHEN, CDR2 SYDVKM. Combining the CDR3 with reference TRBV28 and TRBJ1-5 gives the whole variable domain DVKVTQSSRYLVKRTGEKVFLECVQDMDHENMFWYRQDPGLGLRLIYFSYDVKMKEKGDIPEGYSVSREKKERFSLILESASTNQTSMYLCASSLERGLHQPQHFGDGTRLSIL.

The chain joins TRBV15 to TRBJ1-2; 10 bases align to TRBD1. With V trimmed by 0 bases and J by 6 bases, 4 bases remained unmatched. The germline V gene encodes CDR1 LNHNV and CDR2 YYDKDF (reference sequence). The CDR3 runs to 15 residues. CDR3 in DNA: TGTGCCACCAGCAGAGATTCCGGGACAGGGGATGGCTACACCTTC. As protein: CATSRDSGTGDGYTF. The full variable domain, its missing parts supplied by reference TRBV15 and TRBJ1-2, is DAMVIQNPRYQVTQFGKPVTLSCSQTLNHNVMYWYQQKSSQAPKLLFHYYDKDFNNEADTPDNFQSRRPNTSFCFLDIRSPGLGDTAMYLCATSRDSGTGDGYTFGSGTRLTVV.

The chain uses TRBV29-1 and TRBJ2-1; TRBD2 aligns across 12 bases. The CDR3 contains 16 residues. CDR1 and CDR2 from the germline V gene are SQVTM and ANQGSEA. Trimming at V came to 1 base and at J to 5 bases, leaving 6 bases not matched to a gene. The CDR3 region has the DNA TGCAGCGTTGAAGGTTTGCGGACTAGCGGGAACAATGAGCAGTTCTTC. This codes for CSVEGLRTSGNNEQFF.

V is TRBV11-2 and J is TRBJ1-1, with D unresolved. Trimming took 1 base from V and 0 from J, leaving 6 bases between them. Germline-derived CDR1 and CDR2 are SGHAT and FQNNGV. CDR3 length: 14 amino acids. DNA of the CDR3: TGTGCCAGCAGCTTAGGAAGCATGAACACTGAAGCTTTCTTT. Translated: CASSLGSMNTEAFF.

The V and J genes are TRBV5-1 and TRBJ2-3; TRBD2 might be the D (5 bases). CDR3 length: 15 residues. Germline CDR1 SGHRS, CDR2 YFSETQ. The V end was cut by 0 bases, the J end by 0 bases, with 8 bases between. CDR3: CASSLGGPSTDTQYF. DNA for the CDR3: TGCGCCAGCAGCTTGGGCGGGCCTAGCACAGATACGCAGTATTTT.

This chain uses TRBV20-1 with TRBJ2-5; 7 bases are a match to TRBD1. The CDR3 has 11 amino acids. V lost 0 bases and J lost 12; bases outside the gene matches: 4. Germline CDR1 is DFQATT and CDR2 is SNEGSKA (reference sequence). DNA for the CDR3: TGCAGTGCTAGAGATTACGGACAGGAGTACTTC. It yields the protein CSARDYGQEYF.

The chain employs TRBV7-3 and TRBJ2-1; 8 nucleotides agree with TRBD2. V trimming: 4 bases; J trimming: 6 bases; junction bases outside the gene matches: 14. This CDR3 is built from 17 residues. Germline CDR1 is SGHTA and CDR2 is FQGTGA. CDR3 region: CASSSFAGGGSGNEQFF. In DNA form, the CDR3 reads TGTGCCAGCAGCTCCTTCGCGGGGGGAGGATCTGGCAATGAGCAGTTCTTC.

The rearrangement joins TRBV2 to TRBJ2-4, with 8 bases lining up with TRBD1. The CDR3 is 14 residues long. CDR1 SNHLY and CDR2 FYNNEI come from the germline V gene. Trimming at V came to 3 bases and at J to 7 bases, leaving 5 bases not matched to a gene. CDR3 nucleotides: TGTGCCAGCAGTGAGGAGACAGGGGTGAACATTCAGTACTTC. Encoded protein: CASSEETGVNIQYF.

This clone has just one count. V gene TRBV5-1 combines with J gene TRBJ2-7; 10 bases fit TRBD2. Germline V gene lookup returns CDR1 SGHRS and CDR2 YFSETQ. The CDR3 consists of 14 residues. The V and J ends lost 3 bases and 2 bases, in that order; junction bases with no gene match: 2. The CDR3 bases are TGCGCCAGCAGCTCAGCGGGAGGGCCCTACGAGCAGTACTTC. It translates to CASSSAGGPYEQYF. Complete variable domain (other parts from reference TRBV5-1 and TRBJ2-7): KAGVTQTPRYLIKTRGQQVTLSCSPISGHRSVSWYQQTPGQGLQFLFEYFSETQRNKGNFPGRFSGRQFSNSRSEMNVSTLELGDSALYLCASSSAGGPYEQYFGPGTRLTVT.

This rearrangement joins TRBV4-1 to TRBJ2-5, with 7 bases lining up with TRBD2. The V segment lost 0 bases and the J segment 5 bases; nucleotides outside the gene matches: 6. This CDR3 has 15 residues. The germline V gene encodes CDR1 MGHRA and CDR2 YSYEKL. The CDR3 nucleotides are TGCGCCAGCAGCCAAGAGGCAAGGGGAGGGGAGACCCAGTACTTC. Translated: CASSQEARGGETQYF.